A selection of T cell receptor beta chains follows, all from one sample in a study of tumor and adjacent non-tumor tissue in lung cancer. TCRdb re-analysed the multiplex PCR reads in MiXCR, keeping a single row per CDR3 protein. This table has 90,000 to 100,000 distinct CDR3 sequences, more than 80% appearing once. The specimen sequenced was distant non-tumor lung tissue. These receptors originate from a man in his fifties or sixties with small cell lung cancer. The CDR3 runs from the conserved cysteine through the conserved F or W. A D gene is named only where the DNA matches it firmly. The size entry is marked missing in some rows and otherwise reads once, few, many or a size class.

size: -; D: -; J: TRBJ2-1; V: TRBV12-3/TRBV12-4; DNA: TGTGCCAGCAGTTTCAGGATGGACAATGAGCAGTTCTTC; CDR3: CASSFRMDNEQFF
size: many; D: -; J: TRBJ2-3; V: TRBV12-3/TRBV12-4; DNA: TGTGCCAGCTCGACAGGAGGCTCCCCGCGGTATTTT; CDR3: CASSTGGSPRYF
size: medium-sized; D: -; J: TRBJ1-1; V: TRBV11-2; DNA: TGTGCCAGCAGCTTAGCGCGGGGTTCGGCTGAAGCTTTCTTT; CDR3: CASSLARGSAEAFF
size: -; D: -; J: TRBJ2-1; V: TRBV12-3/TRBV12-4; DNA: TGCGCCAGCAGTTTAGCCGGGAGCGCTAATGAGCATTTCTTC; CDR3: CASSLAGSANEHFF
size: -; D: -; J: TRBJ2-1; V: TRBV11-2; DNA: TGTGCCAGCATCTTAGTGACAGCCCAAAGCCCCTACAATGAGCAGTTCTTC; CDR3: CASILVTAQSPYNEQFF
size: few; D: -; J: TRBJ2-7; V: TRBV5-1; DNA: TGCGCCAGCGCCATGGAAAACTACAATGAGCAGTACTTC; CDR3: CASAMENYNEQYF
size: -; D: TRBD2; J: TRBJ2-3; V: TRBV7-3; DNA: TGTGCCAGCAGCTTAGGTGGGGCGGGAGGCCCCACAGATACGCAGTATTTT; CDR3: CASSLGGAGGPTDTQYF
size: -; D: TRBD2; J: TRBJ2-3; V: TRBV6-6; DNA: TGTGCCAGCAGTTACCGTGGGACTAGCGTGATGGACGGCACAGATACGCAGTATTTT; CDR3: CASSYRGTSVMDGTDTQYF
size: -; D: TRBD1; J: TRBJ2-5; V: TRBV11-2; DNA: TGTGCCAGCAGCTTTACGGACAGGGGCTGGGAGACCCAGTACTTC; CDR3: CASSFTDRGWETQYF
size: once; D: TRBD2; J: TRBJ2-3; V: TRBV6-1; DNA: TGTGCCAGCGGACGGACTAGCGGGAGTATTACAGATAAACAGTATTTT; CDR3: CASGRTSGSITDKQYF
size: -; D: TRBD2; J: TRBJ2-1; V: TRBV11-2; DNA: TGTGCCAGCAGCTTAGGATCAGCGGGAGGCTACTACTACAAAGAGCAGTTCTTC; CDR3: CASSLGSAGGYYYKEQFF
size: -; D: TRBD2; J: TRBJ2-3; V: TRBV12-3/TRBV12-4; DNA: TGTGCCAGCAGCCGTATAGCGGGAGGTGACACAGATACGCAGTATTTT; CDR3: CASSRIAGGDTDTQYF